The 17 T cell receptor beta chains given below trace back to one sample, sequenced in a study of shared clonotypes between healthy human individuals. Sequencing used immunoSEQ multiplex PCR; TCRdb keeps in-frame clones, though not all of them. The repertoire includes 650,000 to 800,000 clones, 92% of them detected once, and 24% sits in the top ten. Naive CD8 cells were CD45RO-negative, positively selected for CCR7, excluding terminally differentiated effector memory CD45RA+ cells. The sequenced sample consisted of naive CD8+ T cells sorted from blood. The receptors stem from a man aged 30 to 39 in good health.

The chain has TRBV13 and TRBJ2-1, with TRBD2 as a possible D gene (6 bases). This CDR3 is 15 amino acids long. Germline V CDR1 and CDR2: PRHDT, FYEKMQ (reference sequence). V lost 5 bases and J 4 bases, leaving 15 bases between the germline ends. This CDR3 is CASSTGGFGYNEQFF. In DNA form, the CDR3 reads TGTGCCAGCAGCACTGGAGGGTTTGGATACAATGAGCAGTTCTTC. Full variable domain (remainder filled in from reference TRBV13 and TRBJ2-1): AAGVIQSPRHLIKEKRETATLKCYPIPRHDTVYWYQQGPGQDPQFLISFYEKMQSDKGSIPDRFSAQQFSDYHSELNMSSLELGDSALYFCASSTGGFGYNEQFFGPGTRLTVL.

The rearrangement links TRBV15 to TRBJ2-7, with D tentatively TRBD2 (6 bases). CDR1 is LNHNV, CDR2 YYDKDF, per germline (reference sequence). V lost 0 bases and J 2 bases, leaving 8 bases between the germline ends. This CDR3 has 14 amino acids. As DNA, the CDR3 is TGTGCCACCAGCAGAGATCGACTAGCCTACGAGCAGTACTTC. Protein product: CATSRDRLAYEQYF.

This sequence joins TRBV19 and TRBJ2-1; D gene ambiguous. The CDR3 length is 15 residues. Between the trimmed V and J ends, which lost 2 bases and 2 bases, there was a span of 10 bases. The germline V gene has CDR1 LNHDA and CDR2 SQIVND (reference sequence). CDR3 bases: TGTGCCAGTAGTATAACTTCGCGAGCCTACAATGAGCAGTTCTTC. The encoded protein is CASSITSRAYNEQFF.

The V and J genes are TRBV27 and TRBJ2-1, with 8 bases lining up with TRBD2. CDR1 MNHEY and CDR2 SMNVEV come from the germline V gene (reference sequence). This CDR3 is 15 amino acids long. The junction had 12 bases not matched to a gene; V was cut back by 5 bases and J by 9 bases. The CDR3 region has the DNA TGTGCCAGCAGTGGGTTGCGGGAGGACCTCTTTGAGCAGTTCTTC. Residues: CASSGLREDLFEQFF.

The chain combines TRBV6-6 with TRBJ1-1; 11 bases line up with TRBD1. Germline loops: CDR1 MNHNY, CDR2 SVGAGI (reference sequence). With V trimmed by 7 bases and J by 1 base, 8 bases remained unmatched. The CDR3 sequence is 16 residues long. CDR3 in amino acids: CASTSGTGGWNTEAFF. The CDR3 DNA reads TGTGCCAGCACCTCCGGGACAGGGGGATGGAACACTGAAGCTTTCTTT.

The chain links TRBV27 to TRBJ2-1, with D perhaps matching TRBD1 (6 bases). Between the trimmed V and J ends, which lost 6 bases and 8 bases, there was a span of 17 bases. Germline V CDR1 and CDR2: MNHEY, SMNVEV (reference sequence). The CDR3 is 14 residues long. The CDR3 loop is CASSSDQGRDEQFF. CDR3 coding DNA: TGTGCCAGCAGCTCCGATCAGGGGAGAGATGAGCAGTTCTTC.

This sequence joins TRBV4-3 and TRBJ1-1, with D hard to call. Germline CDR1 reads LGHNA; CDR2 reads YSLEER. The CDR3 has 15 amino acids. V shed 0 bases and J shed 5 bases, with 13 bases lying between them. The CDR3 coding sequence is TGCGCCAGCAGCCAAGATTTTAGCGACGGGACTGAAGCTTTCTTT. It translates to CASSQDFSDGTEAFF.

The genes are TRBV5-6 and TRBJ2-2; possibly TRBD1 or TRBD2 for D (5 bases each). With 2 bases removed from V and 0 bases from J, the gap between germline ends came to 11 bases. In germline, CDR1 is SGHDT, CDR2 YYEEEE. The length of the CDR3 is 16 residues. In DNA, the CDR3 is TGTGCCAGCAGCTTTTACTGGGGGTCGAACACCGGGGAGCTGTTTTTT. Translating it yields CASSFYWGSNTGELFF.

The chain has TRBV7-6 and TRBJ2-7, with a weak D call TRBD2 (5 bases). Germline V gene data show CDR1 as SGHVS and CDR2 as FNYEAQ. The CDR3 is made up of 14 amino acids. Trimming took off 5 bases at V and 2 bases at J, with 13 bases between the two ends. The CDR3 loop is CASSPDGIPYEQYF. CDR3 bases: TGTGCCAGCAGCCCGGACGGGATTCCCTACGAGCAGTACTTC.

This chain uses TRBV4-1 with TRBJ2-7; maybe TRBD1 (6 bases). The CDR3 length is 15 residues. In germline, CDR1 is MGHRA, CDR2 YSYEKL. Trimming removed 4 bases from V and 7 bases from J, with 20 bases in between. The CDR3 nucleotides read TGCGCCAGCAGCCCACGGGCAGGGGCCCCGGGGGAGCAGTACTTC. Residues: CASSPRAGAPGEQYF.

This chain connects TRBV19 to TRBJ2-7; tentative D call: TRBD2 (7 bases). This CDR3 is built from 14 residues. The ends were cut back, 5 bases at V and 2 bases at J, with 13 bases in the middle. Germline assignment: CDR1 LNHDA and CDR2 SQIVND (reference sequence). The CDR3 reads CASSERDTTYEQYF. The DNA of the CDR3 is TGTGCCAGTAGTGAGCGGGACACCACCTACGAGCAGTACTTC. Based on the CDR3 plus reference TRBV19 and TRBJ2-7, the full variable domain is DGGITQSPKYLFRKEGQNVTLSCEQNLNHDAMYWYRQDPGQGLRLIYYSQIVNDFQKGDIAEGYSVSREKKESFPLTVTSAQKNPTAFYLCASSERDTTYEQYFGPGTRLTVT.

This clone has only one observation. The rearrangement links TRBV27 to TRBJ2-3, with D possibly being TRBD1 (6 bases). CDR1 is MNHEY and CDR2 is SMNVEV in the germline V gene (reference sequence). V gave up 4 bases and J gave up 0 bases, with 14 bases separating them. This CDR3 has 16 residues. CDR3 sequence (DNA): TGTGCCAGCAGTTCCGGGACACTTACTAGCACAGATACGCAGTATTTT. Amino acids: CASSSGTLTSTDTQYF.

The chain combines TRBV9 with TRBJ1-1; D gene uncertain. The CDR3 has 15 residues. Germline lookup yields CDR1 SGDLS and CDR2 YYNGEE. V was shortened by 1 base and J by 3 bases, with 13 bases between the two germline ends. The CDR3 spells CASSVWAAVYTEAFF. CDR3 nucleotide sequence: TGTGCCAGCAGCGTATGGGCAGCCGTGTACACTGAAGCTTTCTTT.

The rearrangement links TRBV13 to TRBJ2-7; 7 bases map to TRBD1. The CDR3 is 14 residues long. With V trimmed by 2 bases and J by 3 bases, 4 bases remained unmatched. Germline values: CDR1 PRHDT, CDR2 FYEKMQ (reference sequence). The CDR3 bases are TGTGCCAGCAGCTTAAACAGGGGCGGCTACGAGCAGTACTTC. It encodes CASSLNRGGYEQYF.

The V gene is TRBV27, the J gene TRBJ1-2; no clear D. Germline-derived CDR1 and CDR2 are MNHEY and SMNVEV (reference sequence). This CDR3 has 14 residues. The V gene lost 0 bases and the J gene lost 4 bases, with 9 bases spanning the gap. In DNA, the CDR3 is TGTGCCAGCAGTTTATCAAGCAGGACCTATGGCTACACCTTC. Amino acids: CASSLSSRTYGYTF.

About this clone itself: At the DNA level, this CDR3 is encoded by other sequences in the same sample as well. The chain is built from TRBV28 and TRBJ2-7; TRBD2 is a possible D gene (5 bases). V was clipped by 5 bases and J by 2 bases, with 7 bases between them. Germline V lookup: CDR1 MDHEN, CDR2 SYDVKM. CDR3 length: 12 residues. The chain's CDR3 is CASSPGAYEQYF. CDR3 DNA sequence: TGTGCCAGCAGTCCCGGGGCCTACGAGCAGTACTTC.

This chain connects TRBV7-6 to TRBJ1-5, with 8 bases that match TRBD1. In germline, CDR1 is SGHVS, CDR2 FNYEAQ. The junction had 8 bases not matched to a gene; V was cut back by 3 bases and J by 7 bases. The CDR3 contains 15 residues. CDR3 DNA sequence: TGTGCCAGCAGCTTGTGGACAGGGAGAGACCAGCCCCAGCATTTT. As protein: CASSLWTGRDQPQHF.